The rows below give T cell receptor beta chains drawn from one sample of a study of CD8+ T cells in alopecia areata. Measured with immunoSEQ multiplex PCR; TCRdb has only the in-frame clones, and not every one. The data contain tens of thousands of clones, just over 50% of them seen just once; the ten biggest clones take up around 6%. Material: NKG2D-high CD8+ T cells sorted from blood. The origin of the receptors is a human donor with alopecia areata. Each CDR3 is given with its conserved first and last residue. The order of the fields is D gene, clone size, V gene, CDR3 length, J gene, CDR3 DNA, CDR3 protein. A D gene is named only where the DNA matches it firmly. The size of a clone is reported for some rows only, either as once, few or many, or as a class for expanded clones.

d_call: -
clone_size: -
v_call: TRBV27
cdr3_length: 13
j_call: TRBJ2-7
cdr3_nt: TGTGCCAGCAGTTTAAGAGGGTCCCACGAGCAGTACTTC
cdr3_aa: CASSLRGSHEQYF

d_call: -
clone_size: few
v_call: TRBV27
cdr3_length: 16
j_call: TRBJ2-3
cdr3_nt: TGTGCCAGCAGTCAGATCGGGACACGGACGGCAGATACGCAGTATTTT
cdr3_aa: CASSQIGTRTADTQYF

d_call: TRBD1
clone_size: few
v_call: TRBV29-1
cdr3_length: 12
j_call: TRBJ2-1
cdr3_nt: TGCAGCGCCATACAGGGGGACAATGAGCAGTTCTTC
cdr3_aa: CSAIQGDNEQFF

d_call: -
clone_size: -
v_call: TRBV5-4
cdr3_length: 14
j_call: TRBJ1-1
cdr3_nt: TGTGCCAGCAGCGATACAGGGATGGGCACTGAAGCTTTCTTT
cdr3_aa: CASSDTGMGTEAFF

d_call: -
clone_size: -
v_call: TRBV11-2
cdr3_length: 14
j_call: TRBJ2-7
cdr3_nt: TGTGCCAGCAGCACATTCGGAGGGGGGTACGAGCAGTACTTC
cdr3_aa: CASSTFGGGYEQYF

d_call: -
clone_size: few
v_call: TRBV7-6
cdr3_length: 14
j_call: TRBJ2-3
cdr3_nt: TGTGCCAGCAGCCTGACAGCTAGCACAGATACGCAGTATTTT
cdr3_aa: CASSLTASTDTQYF

d_call: -
clone_size: -
v_call: TRBV6-5
cdr3_length: 13
j_call: TRBJ1-1
cdr3_nt: TGTGCCAGCCTCAGGAGGTGGAACACTGAAGCTTTCTTT
cdr3_aa: CASLRRWNTEAFF

d_call: -
clone_size: -
v_call: TRBV27
cdr3_length: 11
j_call: TRBJ2-5
cdr3_nt: TGTGCCAGCAGTTATGGGGAGACCCAGTACTTC
cdr3_aa: CASSYGETQYF

d_call: -
clone_size: few
v_call: TRBV7-6
cdr3_length: 14
j_call: TRBJ2-1
cdr3_nt: TGTGCCAGCAGCAATGAGGCGGAGGACGATGAGCAGTTCTTC
cdr3_aa: CASSNEAEDDEQFF

d_call: -
clone_size: -
v_call: TRBV5-6
cdr3_length: 15
j_call: TRBJ1-5
cdr3_nt: TGTGCCAGCAGCTTAGGAGGGACGACGAATCAGCCCCAGCATTTT
cdr3_aa: CASSLGGTTNQPQHF

d_call: -
clone_size: -
v_call: TRBV27
cdr3_length: 14
j_call: TRBJ1-2
cdr3_nt: TGTGCCAGCAGTTTATCACCCCGCACGGGGGGCTACACCTTC
cdr3_aa: CASSLSPRTGGYTF

d_call: -
clone_size: -
v_call: TRBV4-1
cdr3_length: 15
j_call: TRBJ1-5
cdr3_nt: TGCGCCAGCAGCCAAGATCGCGGGGAGGTTCAGCCCCAGCATTTT
cdr3_aa: CASSQDRGEVQPQHF

d_call: -
clone_size: -
v_call: TRBV7-9
cdr3_length: 15
j_call: TRBJ2-7
cdr3_nt: TGTGCCAGCAGCCCACCCGGTGGCACAACCTACGAGCAGTACTTC
cdr3_aa: CASSPPGGTTYEQYF

d_call: TRBD1
clone_size: few
v_call: TRBV19
cdr3_length: 14
j_call: TRBJ2-5
cdr3_nt: TGTGCCAGTGAACCGACAGGGGGCCACGAGACCCAGTACTTC
cdr3_aa: CASEPTGGHETQYF

d_call: -
clone_size: -
v_call: TRBV15
cdr3_length: 17
j_call: TRBJ1-2
cdr3_nt: TGTGCCACCAGCAGAGATCGCGGGCTGCTTTCCTCCTATGGCTACACCTTC
cdr3_aa: CATSRDRGLLSSYGYTF

d_call: -
clone_size: few
v_call: TRBV27
cdr3_length: 14
j_call: TRBJ2-3
cdr3_nt: TGTGCCAGCAGTTTATCAAGACCGACTATCACGCAGTATTTT
cdr3_aa: CASSLSRPTITQYF

d_call: -
clone_size: once
v_call: TRBV5-4
cdr3_length: 15
j_call: TRBJ2-6
cdr3_nt: TGTGCCAGCAGCTTTCAGGGATCTGGGGCCAACGTCCTGACTTTC
cdr3_aa: CASSFQGSGANVLTF

d_call: -
clone_size: once
v_call: TRBV4-2
cdr3_length: 17
j_call: TRBJ2-2
cdr3_nt: TGTGCCAGCAGCCAAGCTCCCGGTCACTACGACGCCGGGGAGCTGTTTTTT
cdr3_aa: CASSQAPGHYDAGELFF

d_call: -
clone_size: -
v_call: TRBV7-8
cdr3_length: 11
j_call: TRBJ2-5
cdr3_nt: TGTGCCAGCAGTGGTCGAGAGACCCAGTACTTC
cdr3_aa: CASSGRETQYF

d_call: -
clone_size: -
v_call: TRBV27
cdr3_length: 13
j_call: TRBJ2-1
cdr3_nt: TGTGCCAGCCAAGCCGGACAGCTCAATGAGCAGTTCTTC
cdr3_aa: CASQAGQLNEQFF

d_call: TRBD1
clone_size: -
v_call: TRBV9
cdr3_length: 12
j_call: TRBJ2-1
cdr3_nt: TGTGCCAGCAGCGTCGACCAGGGGGCGAAGTTCTTC
cdr3_aa: CASSVDQGAKFF

d_call: TRBD2
clone_size: -
v_call: TRBV28
cdr3_length: 14
j_call: TRBJ2-7
cdr3_nt: TGTGCCAGCAGTTCCGGGAGGAAGAGGTACGAGCAGTACTTC
cdr3_aa: CASSSGRKRYEQYF

d_call: TRBD2
clone_size: -
v_call: TRBV7-9
cdr3_length: 15
j_call: TRBJ2-1
cdr3_nt: TGTGCCAGCAGCCCAGGACTAGCGGTAGACAATGAGCAGTTCTTC
cdr3_aa: CASSPGLAVDNEQFF

d_call: TRBD2
clone_size: few
v_call: TRBV29-1
cdr3_length: 14
j_call: TRBJ2-1
cdr3_nt: TGCAGCGTTGGGGCTAGCGGGTGGAACAATGAGCAGTTCTTC
cdr3_aa: CSVGASGWNNEQFF

d_call: -
clone_size: few
v_call: TRBV4-3
cdr3_length: 13
j_call: TRBJ2-7
cdr3_nt: TGCGCCAGCAGCCAAGGGGGTTATGGCGAGCAGTACTTC
cdr3_aa: CASSQGGYGEQYF

d_call: -
clone_size: -
v_call: TRBV30
cdr3_length: 12
j_call: TRBJ2-2
cdr3_nt: TGTGCAACGGAACAGATAACCGGGGAGCTGTTTTTT
cdr3_aa: CATEQITGELFF

d_call: -
clone_size: few
v_call: TRBV25-1
cdr3_length: 11
j_call: TRBJ2-1
cdr3_nt: TGTGCCAGCAGGGAGGGAATTGAGCAGTTCTTC
cdr3_aa: CASREGIEQFF

d_call: -
clone_size: -
v_call: TRBV30
cdr3_length: 16
j_call: TRBJ2-2
cdr3_nt: TGTGCCTGGAGCCTAGGCCGACTCGAGAACACCGGGGAGCTGTTTTTT
cdr3_aa: CAWSLGRLENTGELFF

d_call: -
clone_size: -
v_call: TRBV29-1
cdr3_length: 13
j_call: TRBJ2-1
cdr3_nt: TGCAGCGTTGTGGGGAGAGGGTCCAATGAGCAGTTCTTC
cdr3_aa: CSVVGRGSNEQFF

d_call: -
clone_size: -
v_call: TRBV11-2
cdr3_length: 12
j_call: TRBJ2-5
cdr3_nt: TGTGCCAGCAGCGGCTCCAGGGGGACCCAGTACTTC
cdr3_aa: CASSGSRGTQYF

d_call: -
clone_size: once
v_call: TRBV2
cdr3_length: 12
j_call: TRBJ2-1
cdr3_nt: TGTGCCAGCAGCGTTGAACTTAATGAGCAGTTCTTC
cdr3_aa: CASSVELNEQFF

d_call: -
clone_size: -
v_call: TRBV2
cdr3_length: 11
j_call: TRBJ2-3
cdr3_nt: TGTGCCAGCAGTGGGTCGGACTTTAGGTATTTT
cdr3_aa: CASSGSDFRYF

d_call: -
clone_size: -
v_call: TRBV9
cdr3_length: 14
j_call: TRBJ2-7
cdr3_nt: TGTGCCAGCAGTCCCGGGTCTAGCTCCTACGAGCAGTACTTC
cdr3_aa: CASSPGSSSYEQYF

d_call: TRBD1
clone_size: once
v_call: TRBV4-1
cdr3_length: 12
j_call: TRBJ1-1
cdr3_nt: TGCGCCAGCAGCCAGACAGGGGCTGAAGCTTTCTTT
cdr3_aa: CASSQTGAEAFF

d_call: -
clone_size: -
v_call: TRBV9
cdr3_length: 13
j_call: TRBJ2-3
cdr3_nt: TGTGCCAGCAGCGTAGCTCGCACAGATACGCAGTATTTT
cdr3_aa: CASSVARTDTQYF

d_call: -
clone_size: -
v_call: TRBV18
cdr3_length: 14
j_call: TRBJ2-7
cdr3_nt: TGTGCCAGCTCCCCGGGAGTGTCGGGGAACGAGCAGTACTTC
cdr3_aa: CASSPGVSGNEQYF

d_call: -
clone_size: -
v_call: TRBV7-9
cdr3_length: 14
j_call: TRBJ2-1
cdr3_nt: TGTGCCAGCAGCTTATGGGACCCCGCCAATGAGCAGTTCTTC
cdr3_aa: CASSLWDPANEQFF

d_call: TRBD2
clone_size: few
v_call: TRBV19
cdr3_length: 15
j_call: TRBJ2-3
cdr3_nt: TGTGCCAGCACAAAAAAGCGGGGGGTCGCAGATACGCAGTATTTT
cdr3_aa: CASTKKRGVADTQYF

d_call: -
clone_size: -
v_call: TRBV28
cdr3_length: 14
j_call: TRBJ2-7
cdr3_nt: TGTGCCAGCAGTCTGGGACGGGACTCCTACGAGCAGTACTTC
cdr3_aa: CASSLGRDSYEQYF

d_call: -
clone_size: few
v_call: TRBV29-1
cdr3_length: 14
j_call: TRBJ2-1
cdr3_nt: TGCAGCGTTGAAGTAAACGGGATGAACAATGAGCAGTTCTTC
cdr3_aa: CSVEVNGMNNEQFF

d_call: TRBD2
clone_size: -
v_call: TRBV7-9
cdr3_length: 16
j_call: TRBJ2-7
cdr3_nt: TGTGCCAGCAGCTTAGCGTTGGCGGGAGATCCTCTCGAGCAGTACTTC
cdr3_aa: CASSLALAGDPLEQYF

d_call: TRBD1
clone_size: -
v_call: TRBV4-1
cdr3_length: 14
j_call: TRBJ1-1
cdr3_nt: TGCGCCAGCAGCCAGACAGGGTCGGTCACTGAAGCTTTCTTT
cdr3_aa: CASSQTGSVTEAFF

d_call: -
clone_size: -
v_call: TRBV30
cdr3_length: 13
j_call: TRBJ2-1
cdr3_nt: TGTGCCTGGGGCCCAGGGCTGCAGGATGAGCAGTTCTTC
cdr3_aa: CAWGPGLQDEQFF

d_call: -
clone_size: -
v_call: TRBV30
cdr3_length: 11
j_call: TRBJ1-1
cdr3_nt: TGTGCCGGAGAACGTGGGACTGAAGCTTTCTTT
cdr3_aa: CAGERGTEAFF

d_call: -
clone_size: few
v_call: TRBV28
cdr3_length: 12
j_call: TRBJ2-3
cdr3_nt: TGTGCCAGCACCCGAGGGACAGATACGCAGTATTTT
cdr3_aa: CASTRGTDTQYF

d_call: -
clone_size: -
v_call: TRBV5-1
cdr3_length: 14
j_call: TRBJ2-6
cdr3_nt: TGCGCCAGACAACACAGGGCTGGGGCCAACGTCCTGACTTTC
cdr3_aa: CARQHRAGANVLTF

d_call: -
clone_size: -
v_call: TRBV29-1
cdr3_length: 11
j_call: TRBJ1-2
cdr3_nt: TGCAGCGTTCGGGGGTTGGATGGCTACACCTTC
cdr3_aa: CSVRGLDGYTF

d_call: TRBD2
clone_size: -
v_call: TRBV5-1
cdr3_length: 14
j_call: TRBJ2-1
cdr3_nt: TGCGCCAGCAGCCCCGGACTAGCGGGGAATGAGCAGTTCTTC
cdr3_aa: CASSPGLAGNEQFF

d_call: -
clone_size: -
v_call: TRBV28
cdr3_length: 14
j_call: TRBJ2-3
cdr3_nt: TGTGCCAGCAGTTTCTGGGGCAACGCAGATACGCAGTATTTT
cdr3_aa: CASSFWGNADTQYF

d_call: TRBD1
clone_size: -
v_call: TRBV28
cdr3_length: 13
j_call: TRBJ2-7
cdr3_nt: TGTGCCAGCAGCCGGACAGGGGACTACGAGCAGTACTTC
cdr3_aa: CASSRTGDYEQYF

d_call: -
clone_size: -
v_call: TRBV29-1
cdr3_length: 12
j_call: TRBJ2-7
cdr3_nt: TGCAGCGGGGGGCCCGGGTCCTACGAGCAGTACTTC
cdr3_aa: CSGGPGSYEQYF

d_call: -
clone_size: few
v_call: TRBV6-1
cdr3_length: 12
j_call: TRBJ2-7
cdr3_nt: TGTGCCACCCTCCCCGATAACTACGAGCAGTACTTC
cdr3_aa: CATLPDNYEQYF

d_call: -
clone_size: -
v_call: TRBV14
cdr3_length: 11
j_call: TRBJ2-7
cdr3_nt: TGTGCCAGCAGCCAAGGTGTAGAGCAGTACTTC
cdr3_aa: CASSQGVEQYF

d_call: -
clone_size: few
v_call: TRBV19
cdr3_length: 14
j_call: TRBJ2-7
cdr3_nt: TGTGCCAGTAGTATGGCCGCAGGGCACTACGAGCAGTACTTC
cdr3_aa: CASSMAAGHYEQYF

d_call: -
clone_size: -
v_call: TRBV11-2
cdr3_length: 14
j_call: TRBJ2-7
cdr3_nt: TGTGCCAGCAATATTCCAGGGGCGTCCTACGAGCAGTACTTC
cdr3_aa: CASNIPGASYEQYF

d_call: -
clone_size: -
v_call: TRBV30
cdr3_length: 13
j_call: TRBJ1-2
cdr3_nt: TGTGCCGGGGAGGAAGAACTGGGGTATGGCTACACCTTC
cdr3_aa: CAGEEELGYGYTF